This T cell receptor (beta chain) was identified in a study of tumor-infiltrating lymphocytes in primary liver carcinoma. The CDR3 extends over 18 amino acids. J was trimmed by 1 base and V by 5 bases; bases with no gene match: 14. From germline, CDR1 is MNHEY and CDR2 SVGAGI. Blood RNA came from unsorted whole blood; germline DNA was also extracted. A primer matching the constant region was used to make TCR beta cDNA from approximately 520 ng of total RNA. Investigators got TCR beta libraries out of three nested multiplex PCR rounds, done with slightly modified ARM-PCR. Use of TRBV1-TRBV30 forward primers with a C-beta reverse primer characterized the first two PCR rounds, which lasted about 9 cycles each. Each CDR3 protein gets one entry after TCRdb re-called the multiplex PCR reads with MiXCR. There are a few hundred thousand distinct CDR3 sequences in the sample; approximately 54% occur only once, and about 18% lies in the top ten.

The V gene is TRBV6-5, the J gene TRBJ2-4; 7 bases map to TRBD2. The receptor's source is a young woman with primary liver carcinoma and hepatitis B virus infection. The sequencing sample was made of peripheral blood. The DNA of the CDR3 is TGTGCCAGCAGTACGACTAGTGGGAGGGCCATGGCCAAAAACATTCAGTACTTC. The encoded protein is CASSTTSGRAMAKNIQYF.